This T cell receptor (beta chain) is drawn from a study of regulatory T cells in long-lasting Graves disease (dated by TCRdb to the early 2020s). Broadly, across the study: Antithyroid drugs had been taken for less than 3 months by newly diagnosed Graves' disease patients. This study used TCR sequencing and RNA sequencing of peripheral blood to compare persistent Graves' disease patients against newly diagnosed Graves' disease patients. The study was conducted in China and was registered as a clinical trial. TCR sequencing covered some 13 persistent and around 20 newly diagnosed Graves' disease patients, around 33 samples in total.

Read against the paper, the sample's time point label means: newly diagnosed GD, antithyroid drugs for less than 3 months. For both TCR sequencing and RNA sequencing, RNA was extracted from PBMCs using TRIzol. The diagnosis of Graves' disease followed American Thyroid Association guidelines. Patients for the study were recruited at an endocrinology department in Xi'an, China. Each patient gave 7.5 to 10 milliliters of peripheral blood, collected in an EDTA anticoagulant tube. PBMCs were isolated by Ficoll Paque Plus density gradient separation without further T cell sorting. An Agilent 2100 Bioanalyzer and agarose gel were used to check RNA quality, and a NanoDrop 2000 was used to measure RNA concentration. A few counts support this clonotype. No cognate antigen has been identified for it. No per-base quality is available; no much larger clone lies one base away. According to the germline V gene (reference sequence), CDR1 reads MNHNY and CDR2 reads SVGAGI. From V the trimming removes 0 bases and from J it removes 4 bases, while the gene matches leave 7 bases of the junction unaccounted for. Including cysteine and phenylalanine, the CDR3 has 16 amino acids. This entry keeps only the CDR3 DNA: 48 bases, framed from base 1.

The study at large found these results: The authors noted that the small sample size was a limitation that may lower accuracy. The study examined only peripheral blood because the primary lesion, thyroid tissue, could not be accessed. Persistent patients shared more public clonotypes among themselves (under 3,000) than newly diagnosed patients did (over 950). Preferential use of TRBV28, TRBJ1-2 and TRBJ2-5 was observed in persistent disease, whereas TRBV20-1 and TRBJ2-1 were favored in newly diagnosed disease. Persistent Graves' disease patients showed lower TCR Shannon entropy and fewer highly expanded clones than newly diagnosed patients, suggesting clonal expansion. Sequencing and analysis were restricted to the TCR beta chain.

Receptors were amplified or captured by multiplex PCR. Instrument on record: Illumina HiSeq 4000. To build TCR beta libraries, CDR3 regions were amplified by Arm-PCR using iRepertoire HTBI primers. Gel purification was performed on PCR products prior to sequencing. The study's processing was this. Gene usage analysis of CDR3 amino acid clonotypes used the 50 to 70 TRBV and 11 to 15 TRBJ segments found across samples. Filtered high-quality paired reads were merged into contigs using COPE and FqMerger. BLAST was used to align contigs to the IMGT TRBV, TRBD and TRBJ reference genes, and CDR3 was defined following IMGT. Any clonotype with a frequency above 0.1% was counted as a highly expanded clone. Shannon entropy was used to measure repertoire diversity, and the Gini coefficient was used to measure V-J evenness. A clonotype was considered public if more than one individual shared it. The public reads were reanalyzed by TCRdb: fastp trimming at Q25, MiXCR alignment, in-frame beta chains only. Each CDR3 protein appears once, grouped with its most common genes and DNA. For this entry, the V and J calls and clone size follow TCRdb and not the study's own pipeline. In this sample the table shows about 620,000 distinct CDR3 sequences, 15% to 20% of which occur a single time. 18% of the sample is held by the ten biggest clonotypes.

In addition, the sample was reused for a study of T cells in Graves' hyperthyroidism and ophthalmopathy. As the second paper documents: Graves' hyperthyroidism was defined as stable when no progression to ophthalmopathy occurred over 18 months of follow-up. Hyperthyroidism patients were aged 18 to 65 years and newly diagnosed, with disease duration of less than 2 months. The study excluded patients with uncontrolled infections, other autoimmune diseases, pregnancy or lactation. Diagnoses were based on clinical symptoms, serum thyroxine and TRAb, thyroid ultrasound and orbital computed tomography. The TCR CDR3 was subjected to a first round of RT-PCR using the HTBI primer set and the Qiagen OneStep RT-PCR kit. Most expanded thyroid clonotypes (frequency above 0.001) were also detected in blood, a finding suggesting that blood repertoires may reflect thyroid immune responses. Ophthalmopathy was separated from stable hyperthyroidism by a 13 V-J signature model, with approximately 86% sensitivity and 81% to 82% specificity obtained in cross-validation and 80%/75% obtained in testing. In validation, the model predicted progression to ophthalmopathy a median of about 6.8 months before onset, with approximately 70% sensitivity and roughly 73% specificity. To identify TCR V-J signatures that set the groups apart, the researchers used a discovery cohort of 90 to 100 patients, made up of 40 to 45 with Graves' ophthalmopathy and some 58 with stable Graves' hyperthyroidism. Whether ophthalmopathy could be predicted prospectively was tested in an independent validation cohort made up of 18 to 20 hyperthyroidism patients plus 17 patients who later progressed to ophthalmopathy. The 95 to 100 discovery patients were randomly divided into training and test sets at a 7:3 ratio. The study also compared thyroid tissue and blood T-cell repertoires from 5 to 7 Graves' hyperthyroidism patients. After blood sampling, hyperthyroidism patients were treated with methimazole at a starting dose of 30 mg daily, and ophthalmopathy patients were treated with high-dose intravenous methylprednisolone. Libraries were constructed in a second round of multiplex PCR, after which size selection and purification were performed. Sequencing of the libraries was done on an Illumina HiSeq2000 using paired-end 100 bp reads. Raw data were processed with SOAPnuke, discarding reads with adapters, uncalled bases, mean Phred below 15, or no exact constant-primer or identifier match. COPE v1.2.5 was used to merge high-quality paired reads, and clonotypes were defined as unique nucleotide sequences. MiTCR v1.1 was used to align the clonotypes against IMGT TRBV, TRBD and TRBJ reference segments. The analysis included only V-J combinations with a frequency above 0.0001, which together covered approximately 99% of the repertoires. A TCS score was defined as the ratio of F50 (clonal expansion) to E x V (chaos), with BLOSUM62-based TCRdist applied between CDR3 peptides within each V-J. Welch's t-statistics and random forest reduced around 550 V-J features to 13, which were used in a naive Bayes classifier (R e1071). Sample size was not statistically predetermined, and investigators were not blinded to group allocation. The paper reports TCR Vbeta CDR3 sequencing of roughly 140 peripheral blood samples: under 45 ophthalmopathy, approximately 74 hyperthyroidism and around 17 progressor patients.

Here the sequenced sample was peripheral blood mononuclear cells (PBMCs), taken at new diagnosis, from a patient treated with antithyroid drugs. Rearrangement joined TRBV6-6 to TRBJ2-7; 9 junctional bases match TRBD2. The clonotype originates from a woman aged 30 to 39 with Graves disease. Donor details come from another sample of the same person, matched by shared clones. In nucleotide form, the sequence is TGTGCCAGCAGTTACTCGGGCGGGAGGGCCTCTTACGAGCAGTACTTC. It translates to CASSYSGGRASYEQYF.